Following are 5 T cell receptor beta chains from one sample sequenced in a study of Graves' ophthalmopathy and Graves' hyperthyroidism. Amplified TCR beta CDR3 regions were obtained using RNA transcripts as template. A first-round RT-PCR used HTBI primers, followed by a second-round multiplex PCR. TCRdb re-derived calls from the multiplex PCR reads in MiXCR, one entry per CDR3 protein. Here the sample spans a few hundred thousand distinct CDR3 sequences, over 15% being singletons. The sample was peripheral blood. The receptors derive from a woman aged 18 to 35 with stable Graves' hyperthyroidism.

The chain combines TRBV6-1 with TRBJ2-7; TRBD1 matches 11 bases. The CDR3 covers 15 residues. J was trimmed by 0 bases and V by 3 bases; bases with no gene match: 1. In germline, CDR1 is MNHNS, CDR2 SASEGT. DNA for the CDR3: TGTGCCAGCAGTGATGGACAGGGGGCCTCCTACGAGCAGTACTTC. It is translated as CASSDGQGASYEQYF.

This clonotype was detected ten times or more. CDR3 coding DNA: TGTGCCAGCAGTTTAACCTTAGCGGGGGGGGAGACCCAGTACTTC. Translated, it gives CASSLTLAGGETQYF. The V and J genes are TRBV12-3 or TRBV12-4 and TRBJ2-5, with 11 bases aligning to TRBD2. The length of the CDR3 is 15 residues. After removal of 2 bases from V and 5 bases from J, the junction contained 4 bases not matched to a gene.

This clonotype was recorded many times. The chain uses TRBV4-1 and TRBJ1-2; possible D gene TRBD1, 5 bases. The length of the CDR3 is 12 residues. CDR1 and CDR2 (germline): MGHRA, YSYEKL. Trimming removed 1 base from V and 12 bases from J, with 12 bases in between. CDR3 in amino acids: CASSQAPGRNTF. CDR3 sequence (DNA): TGCGCCAGCAGCCAAGCGCCAGGGCGGAACACCTTC.

This clonotype was counted ten times or more. The rearrangement uses TRBV20-1 and TRBJ2-7, with D possibly being TRBD1 (6 bases). The CDR3 has 15 amino acids. Germline lookup yields CDR1 DFQATT and CDR2 SNEGSKA (reference sequence). V dropped 6 bases and J dropped 2 bases, with 20 bases sitting between them. Here the CDR3 DNA reads TGCAGTGCCAACCTTGACAGGCCTGGGGCCTACGAGCAGTACTTC. This codes for CSANLDRPGAYEQYF.

The rearrangement uses TRBV20-1 and TRBJ2-7, with 9 nucleotides matching TRBD2. V was pared by 3 bases and J by 4 bases, with 7 bases of the junction left unmatched. The CDR3 totals 14 residues. Germline CDR1 DFQATT, CDR2 SNEGSKA (reference sequence). The CDR3 loop is CSARVSGGKYEQYF. The CDR3 DNA reads as TGCAGTGCTAGGGTTAGCGGGGGCAAATACGAGCAGTACTTC.